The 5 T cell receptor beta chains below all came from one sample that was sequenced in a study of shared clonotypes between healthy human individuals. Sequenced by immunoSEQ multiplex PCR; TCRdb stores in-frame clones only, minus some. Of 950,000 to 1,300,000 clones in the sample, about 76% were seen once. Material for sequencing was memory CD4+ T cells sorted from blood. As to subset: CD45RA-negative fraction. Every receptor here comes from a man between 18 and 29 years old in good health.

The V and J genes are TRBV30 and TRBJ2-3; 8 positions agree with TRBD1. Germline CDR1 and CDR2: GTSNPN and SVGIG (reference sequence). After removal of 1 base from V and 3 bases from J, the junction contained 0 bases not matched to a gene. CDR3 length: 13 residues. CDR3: CAWSGQGTDTQYF. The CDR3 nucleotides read TGTGCCTGGAGTGGACAGGGGACAGATACGCAGTATTTT.

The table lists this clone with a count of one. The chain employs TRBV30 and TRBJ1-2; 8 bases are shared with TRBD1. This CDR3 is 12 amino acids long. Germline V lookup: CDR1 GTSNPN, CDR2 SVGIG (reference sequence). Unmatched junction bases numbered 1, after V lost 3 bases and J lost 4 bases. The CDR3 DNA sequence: TGTGCCTGGAGAGGACAGGGCTATGGCTACACCTTC. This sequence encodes CAWRGQGYGYTF.

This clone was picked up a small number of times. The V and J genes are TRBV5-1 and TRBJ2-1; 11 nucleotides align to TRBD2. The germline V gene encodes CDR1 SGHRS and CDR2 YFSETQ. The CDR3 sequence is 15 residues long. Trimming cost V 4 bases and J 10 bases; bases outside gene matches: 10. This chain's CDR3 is CASSISSGGSNEQFF. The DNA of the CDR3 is TGCGCCAGCAGCATATCTAGCGGGGGGTCAAACGAGCAGTTCTTC.

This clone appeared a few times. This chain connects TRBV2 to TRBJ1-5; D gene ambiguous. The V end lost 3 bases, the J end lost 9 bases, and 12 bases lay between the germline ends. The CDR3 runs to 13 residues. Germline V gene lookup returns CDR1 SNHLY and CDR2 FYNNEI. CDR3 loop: CASSDGLWMPQHF. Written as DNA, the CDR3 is TGTGCCAGCAGTGACGGACTCTGGATGCCCCAGCATTTT.

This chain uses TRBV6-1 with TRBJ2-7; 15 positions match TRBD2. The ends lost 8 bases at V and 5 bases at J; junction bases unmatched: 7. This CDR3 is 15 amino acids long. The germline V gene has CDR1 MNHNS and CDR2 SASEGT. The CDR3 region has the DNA TGTGCCAGCGCTGGACTAGCGGGAGGGTCCCACGAGCAGTACTTC. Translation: CASAGLAGGSHEQYF.